The clone carrying this T cell receptor (beta chain) was detected only a few times. Methods used by the authors: Reference gene primer amplification in the assay estimated nucleated cell counts. Sequencing was performed with immunoSEQ multiplex PCR; in TCRdb, only in-frame clones are kept and a portion is missing. V and J calls and clone size are as listed in that table; D and trimming were resolved from the DNA. This table has 160,000 or so clones, around 81% appearing once. These data come from a study of blood T cell repertoires in COVID-19. CDR1 SGHAT and CDR2 FQNNGV come from the germline V gene. The CDR3 covers 14 residues. The J segment lost 7 bases and the V segment lost 1 base, leaving 5 bases of the junction unmatched.

The sample comprised PBMCs or T cells enriched from blood (not recorded which). V and J are TRBV11-2 and TRBJ1-1; 8 nucleotides align to TRBD1. This TCR was sampled from a man aged 40-49 years who had recovered from COVID-19. The CDR3 here is CASSLVRGQSEAFF. The DNA of the CDR3 is TGTGCCAGCAGCTTAGTCAGGGGGCAGAGTGAAGCTTTCTTT.